The entry that follows covers one TCR beta chain sequence. Its specific antigen is unknown. No clone much larger than this one lies a single base away; base qualities are absent. The data stem from a study of blood T cell repertoires in COVID-19 (dated by TCRdb to 2018 to 2021). Background on the whole study: Samples covering the acute and convalescent phases of COVID-19 were provided by collaborators in the United States, Italy and Spain. The samples were drawn from two sources: the first 160 participants of the ongoing ImmuneRACE study, and some 1,300 subjects contributed by 6 global collaborators. Where HLA class I and class II types were available, the types were taken from metadata supplied by the sample provider, not from assay-based typing. The repertoires were released in a freely available public database meant as a resource for research on the immune response to SARS-CoV-2. Deeply sampled blood TCRbeta repertoires from subjects exposed to, actively infected with, or recovered from COVID-19 were included in the dataset. The material from the prospective study consisted of cDNA or gDNA derived from T cells, B-cell-depleted T cells, or PBMCs. Nearly every sample came with metadata listing a de-identified subject ID, COVID-19 status, age in years and sex.

What the work shows at the level of the full study, not this receptor alone: The quantity of clinical and demographic metadata differed by source and by participant and was supplied without curation.

The CDR3 runs 17 amino acids, cysteine and phenylalanine included. The entry retains the CDR3 DNA only, 51 bases that are in frame from base 1. Unmatched junction bases come to 4, with V trimmed by 0 bases and J by 4 bases. CDR1 LGHNA and CDR2 YNFKEQ are derived from the germline V gene. One collaborating source in Seattle enrolled patients during active infection and followed them longitudinally through the course of disease. Collaborating institutions collected whole blood in K2EDTA tubes following their own protocols. For TCRbeta analysis, collaborators shipped samples in one of three forms: frozen whole blood, isolated PBMCs, or DNA extracted from either of those sample types. The immunoSEQ Assay, a bias-controlled multiplex PCR, was used to amplify TCRbeta CDR3 regions from genomic DNA. For the original study's pipeline: The number of nucleated cells in each sample was estimated by amplification of reference gene primers within the assay. To quantify the absolute abundance of each unique TCRbeta CDR3 rearrangement, sequence reads were collapsed and filtered. For each sample, productive Simpson clonality was calculated as the square root of Simpson's diversity index over productive rearrangements. Entries here come from immuneACCESS through TCRdb and include only in-frame sequences with V and J called. Some clones fail to appear in such tables; in the studies checked, an unresolved V gene covers under half of the shortfall, and the cause of the remainder is unknown. The D gene and trimming were derived from the DNA, and the V and J assignments and clone size from that table. The sample table shows about 240,000 clones, and 80% to 95% are seen once. The ten largest clones capture roughly 0.79% of the sample.

This clonotype originated in a man younger than 45 with COVID-19, enrolled during active disease. Here the chain combines TRBV4-2 and TRBJ2-2; TRBD2 aligns with 11 central bases. Material: peripheral blood. The bases are TGTGCCAGCAGCCAAGATCTTAGCGGGGGGGCCACCGGGGAGCTGTTTTTT. Its product reads: CASSQDLSGGATGELFF.